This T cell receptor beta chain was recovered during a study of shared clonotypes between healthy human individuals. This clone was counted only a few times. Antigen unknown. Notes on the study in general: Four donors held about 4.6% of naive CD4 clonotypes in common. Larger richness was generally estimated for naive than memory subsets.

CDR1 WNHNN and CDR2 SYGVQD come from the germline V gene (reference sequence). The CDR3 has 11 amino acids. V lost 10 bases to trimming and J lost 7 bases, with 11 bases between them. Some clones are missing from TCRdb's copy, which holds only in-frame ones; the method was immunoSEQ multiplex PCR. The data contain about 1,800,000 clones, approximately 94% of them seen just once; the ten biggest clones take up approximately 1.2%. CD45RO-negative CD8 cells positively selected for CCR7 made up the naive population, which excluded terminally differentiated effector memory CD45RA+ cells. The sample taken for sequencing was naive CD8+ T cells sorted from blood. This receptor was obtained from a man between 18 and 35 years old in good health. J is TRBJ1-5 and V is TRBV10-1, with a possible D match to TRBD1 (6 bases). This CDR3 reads CAIGGGQPQHF. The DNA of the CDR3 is TGCGCCATAGGGGGTGGGCAGCCCCAGCATTTT.